A selection of T cell receptor beta chains follows, all from one sample in a study of blood T cell repertoires in COVID-19. Libraries were prepared by immunoSEQ multiplex PCR; TCRdb keeps only in-frame clonotypes and omits some of them. The data show under 200,000 clones, approximately 90% seen once. Sequencing was performed on peripheral blood. The receptors were sampled from a man aged 50-59 years who had recovered from COVID-19. Both conserved end residues are part of each CDR3. The D gene is left open where the match is weak. Expanded clones get a size class; other rows say once, few or many, or leave the size out.

clone_size,d_call,v_call,j_call,cdr3_aa,cdr3_nt
.,TRBD1,TRBV5-6,TRBJ2-5,CASSPLIKQGEWETQYF,TGTGCCAGCAGCCCTCTTATTAAGCAGGGGGAGTGGGAGACCCAGTACTTC
few,.,TRBV21-1,TRBJ2-7,CASSKQGVYEQYF,TGTGCCAGCAGCAAACAGGGGGTCTACGAGCAGTACTTC
.,.,TRBV28,TRBJ1-5,CASSSVQPQHF,TGTGCCAGCAGTTCCGTTCAGCCCCAGCATTTT
.,TRBD1,TRBV3-1/TRBV3-2,TRBJ1-1,CASSQVEGARTEAFF,TGTGCCAGCAGCCAGGTAGAGGGGGCGCGTACTGAAGCTTTCTTT
.,TRBD1,TRBV7-2,TRBJ1-2,CASSPRTGAQGGYTF,TGTGCCAGCAGCCCGCGGACAGGGGCACAAGGGGGCTACACCTTC
.,.,TRBV7-3,TRBJ2-7,CASSRIQGSEQYF,TGTGCCAGCAGCCGTATCCAGGGCTCCGAGCAGTACTTC
.,TRBD1,TRBV5-6,TRBJ1-1,CASSLAGQGAPTEAFF,TGTGCCAGCAGCTTGGCTGGGCAGGGGGCGCCCACTGAAGCTTTCTTT
.,TRBD1,TRBV7-9,TRBJ1-4,CASSVQGATNEKLFF,TGTGCCAGCAGCGTGCAGGGGGCAACTAATGAAAAACTGTTTTTT
.,.,TRBV5-1,TRBJ1-6,CASSLTGVDSPLHF,TGCGCCAGCAGCTTGACGGGGGTTGATTCACCCCTCCACTTT
.,TRBD1,TRBV6-5,TRBJ2-2,CASRTTGGKELFF,TGTGCCAGCAGGACGACAGGGGGCAAGGAGCTGTTTTTT
.,.,TRBV4-2,TRBJ1-4,CASSSGQGNEKLFF,TGTGCCAGCAGCTCCGGGCAGGGTAATGAAAAACTGTTTTTT
.,.,TRBV28,TRBJ1-5,CASSIPLRGGQPQHF,TGTGCCAGCAGTATCCCTCTTAGGGGCGGTCAGCCCCAGCATTTT
.,TRBD1,TRBV30,TRBJ1-5,CAWRTRDSLDQPQHF,TGTGCCTGGAGGACCCGGGACAGTTTAGATCAGCCCCAGCATTTT
.,.,TRBV4-3,TRBJ1-1,CASSQIQASSTEAFF,TGCGCCAGCAGCCAAATACAGGCCTCCAGCACTGAAGCTTTCTTT
.,.,TRBV7-3,TRBJ1-3,CASSPVHGNTIYF,TGTGCCAGCAGCCCCGTACACGGAAACACCATATATTTT
.,TRBD2,TRBV7-2,TRBJ2-2,CASSLGLGAGNTGELFF,TGTGCCAGCAGCTTAGGGTTAGGAGCGGGAAACACCGGGGAGCTGTTTTTT
.,.,TRBV3-1/TRBV3-2,TRBJ2-1,CASSHRSGTLNNEQFF,TGTGCCAGCAGCCACCGATCCGGGACTTTAAACAATGAGCAGTTCTTC
once,TRBD1,TRBV5-1,TRBJ2-3,CASRPGEGTGWSPTTDTQYF,TGCGCCAGCAGGCCGGGCGAAGGGACAGGGTGGAGCCCAACCACAGATACGCAGTATTTT
.,TRBD2,TRBV7-6,TRBJ2-2,CASSLGAGGPGTGELFF,TGTGCCAGCAGCTTAGGAGCGGGAGGGCCGGGCACCGGGGAGCTGTTTTTT
.,.,TRBV28,TRBJ1-1,CASSRGGAGNTEAFF,TGTGCCAGCAGTCGGGGGGGCGCGGGGAACACTGAAGCTTTCTTT
.,.,TRBV5-1,TRBJ1-5,CASSPGGGPNQPQHF,TGCGCCAGCAGCCCCGGTGGAGGCCCGAATCAGCCCCAGCATTTT
.,TRBD2,TRBV29-1,TRBJ2-7,CSVESGGGLTYEQYF,TGCAGCGTTGAAAGTGGGGGGGGACTAACCTACGAGCAGTACTTC
.,TRBD1,TRBV7-2,TRBJ1-3,CASSLGTAGNTIYF,TGTGCCAGCAGCCTGGGGACAGCTGGAAACACCATATATTTT
.,.,TRBV7-2,TRBJ1-2,CASSDGWPYGYTF,TGTGCCAGCAGCGACGGGTGGCCCTATGGCTACACCTTC
.,.,TRBV12-5,TRBJ1-3,CASGYPYIQRRLLWGNTIYF,TGTGCTAGTGGTTATCCTTATATACAGAGACGCTTACTGTGGGGAAACACCATATATTTT
once,.,TRBV7-3,TRBJ2-1,CASSRDRSENEQFF,TGTGCCAGCAGCCGAGACAGGTCGGAAAATGAGCAGTTCTTC
.,.,TRBV5-4,TRBJ2-5,CASSLATLQETQYF,TGTGCCAGCAGCTTGGCTACTCTCCAAGAGACCCAGTACTTC
.,.,TRBV3-1/TRBV3-2,TRBJ1-5,CASSQEGAHNQPQHF,TGTGCCAGCAGCCAAGAAGGGGCCCACAATCAGCCCCAGCATTTT
.,TRBD1,TRBV5-1,TRBJ2-7,CASSLVGDSSYEQYF,TGCGCCAGCAGCTTGGTGGGGGACAGTTCCTACGAGCAGTACTTC
.,.,TRBV4-1,TRBJ1-2,CASSQMGFGYTF,TGCGCCAGCAGCCAAATGGGCTTCGGCTACACCTTC
.,.,TRBV19,TRBJ1-5,CASSQRVNQPQHF,TGTGCCAGTAGTCAGAGGGTCAATCAGCCCCAGCATTTT
.,.,TRBV5-1,TRBJ2-1,CASSSRAGYNEQFF,TGCGCCAGCAGCTCGAGGGCGGGGTACAATGAGCAGTTCTTC
.,TRBD1,TRBV30,TRBJ1-2,CAWDTHTGVYGYTF,TGTGCCTGGGACACCCATACAGGGGTTTATGGCTACACCTTC
.,.,TRBV30,TRBJ2-7,CAWSSRGGHEQYF,TGTGCCTGGAGTTCCCGAGGGGGTCACGAGCAGTACTTC
.,TRBD1,TRBV5-1,TRBJ1-2,CASSGGTGGDGYTF,TGCGCCAGCAGCGGCGGGACAGGGGGTGATGGCTACACCTTC
.,TRBD1,TRBV9,TRBJ2-7,CASSPRVDRSAYEQYF,TGTGCCAGCAGCCCAAGAGTGGACAGGTCAGCCTACGAGCAGTACTTC
.,TRBD1,TRBV5-4,TRBJ2-7,CASSGRDRVLYEQYF,TGTGCCAGCAGCGGGCGGGACAGGGTATTATACGAGCAGTACTTC
.,TRBD1,TRBV6-2/TRBV6-3,TRBJ1-2,CASSSTGNYGYTF,TGTGCCAGCAGTTCGACAGGGAACTATGGCTACACCTTC
.,.,TRBV6-6,TRBJ1-5,CASTNQGHSNQPQHF,TGTGCCAGCACTAACCAGGGGCATAGCAATCAGCCCCAGCATTTT
.,TRBD2,TRBV3-1/TRBV3-2,TRBJ2-1,CASSLERGNNEQFF,TGTGCCAGCAGCTTGGAGCGGGGAAACAATGAGCAGTTCTTC